This T cell receptor beta chain derives from a study of blood T cell repertoires in COVID-19. Study-wide background: Samples taken during acute and convalescent COVID-19 were collected in the United States, Italy and Spain. PBMCs, B-cell-depleted T cells, or T cells provided the cDNA or gDNA that made up the material.

Source study methods: How many nucleated cells were present was estimated from reference gene primer amplification. Assay: immunoSEQ multiplex PCR; the TCRdb copy retains only in-frame clones and omits some. For V, J and clone size, that table is used; D and trimming come from the DNA. In the table there are about 260,000 clones, approximately 86% of which are singletons. V dropped 0 bases and J dropped 3 bases, with 10 bases sitting between them. Per germline, CDR1 SGHRS and CDR2 YFSETQ. The CDR3 covers 14 residues. The chain joins TRBV5-1 to TRBJ2-7; unclear D gene. The sequencing sample was made of peripheral blood. The sequence was collected from a man aged 40-49 years with active or convalescent COVID-19. CDR3 bases: TGCGCCAGCAGCTTGGCGCGGTCCAGCTACGAGCAGTACTTC. It translates to CASSLARSSYEQYF. Full variable domain (rest looked up from reference TRBV5-1 and TRBJ2-7): KAGVTQTPRYLIKTRGQQVTLSCSPISGHRSVSWYQQTPGQGLQFLFEYFSETQRNKGNFPGRFSGRQFSNSRSEMNVSTLELGDSALYLCASSLARSSYEQYFGPGTRLTVT.